This entry describes one T cell receptor (beta chain). This sample stems from a study of control samples from healthy donors and cancer patients. The CDR3 totals 14 residues. Germline loops: CDR1 SGHRS, CDR2 YFSETQ. V shed 0 bases and J 4 bases; nucleotides not matched to a gene: 0. Some clones are missing from TCRdb's copy, which holds only in-frame ones; the method was immunoSEQ multiplex PCR. The sample records over 100,000 clones, over 85% being singletons. Sequenced: blood. The source is a man in his late teens or twenties in good health. The chain has TRBV5-1 and TRBJ2-5; 10 nucleotides agree with TRBD2. CDR3 in amino acids: CASSLGLAGETQYF. CDR3 sequence (DNA): TGCGCCAGCAGCTTGGGACTAGCGGGAGAGACCCAGTACTTC. Combining the CDR3 with reference TRBV5-1 and TRBJ2-5 gives the whole variable domain KAGVTQTPRYLIKTRGQQVTLSCSPISGHRSVSWYQQTPGQGLQFLFEYFSETQRNKGNFPGRFSGRQFSNSRSEMNVSTLELGDSALYLCASSLGLAGETQYFGPGTRLLVL.